One and the same sample provided the 4 T cell receptor beta chains below, sequenced in a study of cytomegalovirus exposure and HLA in healthy donors. Primers for the PCR totalled 60 Vbeta and 13 Jbeta. Repertoires were generated with immunoSEQ multiplex PCR, while TCRdb's copy carries only in-frame clones and drops some. The top ten hold approximately 1.5% of the sample, which has 150,000 or so clones, about 78% seen once. Source material: PBMCs. Every receptor here comes from a female donor in good health and CMV-seronegative.

The J gene is TRBJ2-2, the V gene TRBV5-1; a weak D match, TRBD2 (6 bases). This CDR3 is 11 amino acids long. The germline CDR1 and CDR2 sequences are SGHRS and YFSETQ. V lost 9 bases to trimming and J lost 7 bases, with 10 bases between them. CDR3 region: CATGSYGELFF. CDR3 DNA sequence: TGCGCCACCGGGAGTTACGGGGAGCTGTTTTTT.

The chain uses TRBV28 and TRBJ2-7; 7 bases match TRBD2. Unmatched junction bases numbered 4, after V lost 5 bases and J lost 0 bases. CDR1 and CDR2 from the germline V gene are MDHEN and SYDVKM. The CDR3 consists of 14 residues. In DNA form, the CDR3 reads TGTGCCAGCAGTCGCGGGAGAGGCTCCTACGAGCAGTACTTC. Its translation: CASSRGRGSYEQYF.

This chain joins TRBV28 and TRBJ2-5, with a weak D call TRBD1 (5 bases). Trimming took 5 bases from V and 5 from J, leaving 15 bases between them. CDR3 size: 14 residues. CDR1 is MDHEN, CDR2 SYDVKM, per germline. The CDR3 DNA sequence: TGTGCCAGCAGTCCTACAGGAATCGCTGAGACCCAGTACTTC. This gives the protein CASSPTGIAETQYF.

This clone was seen more than once but under ten times. The chain links TRBV4-2 to TRBJ2-3, with 11 bases identical to TRBD2. Per germline, CDR1 LGHNA and CDR2 YNFKEQ. The trim removed 0 bases at V and 2 bases at J, leaving 7 bases unmatched. The CDR3 has 18 amino acids. DNA for the CDR3: TGTGCCAGCAGCCAAGACGCTGATAGCGGGAGGGCCACAGATACGCAGTATTTT. It encodes CASSQDADSGRATDTQYF.